This T cell receptor (beta chain) was recorded in a study of T cells in Graves' hyperthyroidism and ophthalmopathy. Study context: Once the initial diagnosis was made, peripheral blood was obtained before any treatment.

Template material for amplifying TCR beta CDR3 regions consisted of RNA transcripts. In the first-round RT-PCR of the TCR CDR3, the HTBI primer set was used. MiXCR was run by TCRdb on the multiplex PCR reads, yielding one entry per CDR3 protein. The table records about 690,000 distinct CDR3 sequences, about 18% of them present only once. Lactation, pregnancy, other autoimmune disease or uncontrolled infection led to exclusion of patients. This sample holds PBMCs from 9.5 to 10 ml fresh peripheral blood. CDR3 length equals 14 residues. Trimming removed 0 bases at V and 1 base at J, with 5 bases between. Per germline, CDR1 MNHEY and CDR2 SVGAGI. The study, taken as a whole, reports: In the blood, most expanded thyroid clonotypes above 0.001 appeared as well.

Notes on this clonotype: Its specificity is unknown.

The gene calls are TRBV6-5 and TRBJ2-3; no definite D call. The sequence came from a man aged 50-59 years with Graves' hyperthyroidism. The source material was blood. The CDR3 coding sequence is TGTGCCAGCAGTTACTCCCTCGGCACAGATACGCAGTATTTT. It specifies CASSYSLGTDTQYF.